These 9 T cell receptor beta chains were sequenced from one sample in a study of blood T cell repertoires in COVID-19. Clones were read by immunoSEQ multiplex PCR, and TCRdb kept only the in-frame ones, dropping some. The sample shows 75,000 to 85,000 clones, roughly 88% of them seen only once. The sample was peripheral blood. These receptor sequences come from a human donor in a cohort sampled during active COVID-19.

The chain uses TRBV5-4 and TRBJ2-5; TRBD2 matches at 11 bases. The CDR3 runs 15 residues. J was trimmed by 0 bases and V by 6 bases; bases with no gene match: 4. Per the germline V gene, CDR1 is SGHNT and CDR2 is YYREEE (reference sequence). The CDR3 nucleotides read TGTGCCAGCACCCCGACTAGCGGGGACCAAGAGACCCAGTACTTC. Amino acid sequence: CASTPTSGDQETQYF.

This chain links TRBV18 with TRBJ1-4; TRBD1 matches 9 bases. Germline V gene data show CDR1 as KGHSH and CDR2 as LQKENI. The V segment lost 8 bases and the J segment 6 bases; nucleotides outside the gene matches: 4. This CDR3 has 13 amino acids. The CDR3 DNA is TGTGCCAGCAGGACAGGGGATGATGAAAAACTGTTTTTT. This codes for CASRTGDDEKLFF.

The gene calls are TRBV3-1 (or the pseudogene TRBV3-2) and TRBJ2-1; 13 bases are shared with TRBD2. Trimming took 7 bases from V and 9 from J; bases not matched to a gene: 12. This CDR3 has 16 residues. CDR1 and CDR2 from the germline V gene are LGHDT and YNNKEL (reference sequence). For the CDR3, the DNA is TGTGCCAGCACCCGGCGGACTAGCGGGAGAGAAGGTGAGCAGTTCTTC. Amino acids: CASTRRTSGREGEQFF.

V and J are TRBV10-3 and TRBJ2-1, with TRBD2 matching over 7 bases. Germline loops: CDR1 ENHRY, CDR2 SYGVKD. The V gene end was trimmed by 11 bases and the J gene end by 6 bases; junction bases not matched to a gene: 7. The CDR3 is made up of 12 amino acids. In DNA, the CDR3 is TGTGCCTTTTTGACTAGCAGCAATGAGCAGTTCTTC. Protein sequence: CAFLTSSNEQFF.

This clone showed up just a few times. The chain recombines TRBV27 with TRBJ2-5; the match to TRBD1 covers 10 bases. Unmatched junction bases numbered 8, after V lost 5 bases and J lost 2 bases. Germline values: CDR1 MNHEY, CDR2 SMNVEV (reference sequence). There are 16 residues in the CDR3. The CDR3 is CASSVTRDRGQETQYF. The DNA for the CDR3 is TGTGCCAGCAGTGTGACCCGGGACAGGGGACAAGAGACCCAGTACTTC.

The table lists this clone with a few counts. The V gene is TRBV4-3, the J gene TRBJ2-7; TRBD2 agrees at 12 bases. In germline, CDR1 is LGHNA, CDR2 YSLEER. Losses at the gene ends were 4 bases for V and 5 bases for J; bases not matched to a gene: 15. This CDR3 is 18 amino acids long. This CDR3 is CASSRGTGLAGGGHEQYF. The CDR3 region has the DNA TGCGCCAGCAGCCGTGGGACAGGGCTAGCGGGAGGGGGCCACGAGCAGTACTTC.

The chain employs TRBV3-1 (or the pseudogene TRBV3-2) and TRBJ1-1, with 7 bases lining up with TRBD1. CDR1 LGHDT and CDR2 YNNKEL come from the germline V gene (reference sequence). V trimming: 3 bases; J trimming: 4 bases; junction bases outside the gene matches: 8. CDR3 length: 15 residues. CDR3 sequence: CASSHGQAVSTEAFF. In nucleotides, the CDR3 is TGTGCCAGCAGCCACGGACAGGCGGTATCCACTGAAGCTTTCTTT.

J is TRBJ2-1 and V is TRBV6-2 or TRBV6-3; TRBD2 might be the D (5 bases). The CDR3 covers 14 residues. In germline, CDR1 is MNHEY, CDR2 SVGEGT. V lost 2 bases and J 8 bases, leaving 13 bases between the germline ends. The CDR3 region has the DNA TGTGCCAGCAGTTACGATGGGAGAGGCGATGAGCAGTTCTTC. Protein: CASSYDGRGDEQFF.

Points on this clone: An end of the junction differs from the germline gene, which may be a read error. CDR3 amino acids: CASSYSDRGRNTEAFF. The CDR3 nucleotides are TGTGCCAGCAGCTACTCGGACAGGGGAAGGAACACTGAAGCTTTCTTT. The chain joins TRBV6-2 or TRBV6-3 to TRBJ1-1; 9 nucleotides agree with TRBD1. Germline lookup yields CDR1 MNHEY and CDR2 SVGEGT. The CDR3 is 16 residues long.